Shown below are 2 T cell receptor beta chains from a single sample sequenced in a study of neoadjuvant nivolumab and ipilimumab in lung cancer (dated by TCRdb to 2019 to 2021). This sample's time point label indicates: pretherapy, before neoadjuvant immune checkpoint inhibitors. Library construction relied on the immunoSEQ multiplex PCR assay. TCRdb retrieved this table from immuneACCESS and kept in-frame rearrangements only. Not all clones are present; in checked studies, unresolved V genes account for under half, and no reason is known for the remainder. This sample lists about 38,000 clones; 80% to 90% were detected once. The leading ten clones occupy 3.3% of the sample. Sequenced here: peripheral blood, sampled before neoadjuvant nivolumab, alone or with ipilimumab. Source of these receptors: an adult with non-small cell lung cancer.

This rearrangement joins TRBV7-2 to TRBJ1-5; unclear D gene. The CDR3 loop spans 13 amino acids. Trimming removed 6 bases at V and 3 bases at J, with 9 bases between. The germline gives CDR1 SGHTA, CDR2 FQGNSA. CDR3 bases: TGTGCCAGCAGTCGGGAGTACAATCAGCCCCAGCATTTT. This translates into CASSREYNQPQHF.

This clone was recorded only once. V and J are TRBV4-2 and TRBJ2-1, with 7 bases identical to TRBD1. Germline CDR1 and CDR2: LGHNA and YNFKEQ. The CDR3 length is 16 residues. The V gene end was trimmed by 0 bases and the J gene end by 0 bases; junction bases not matched to a gene: 2. The CDR3 reads CASSQDPGGSYNEQFF. In nucleotides, the CDR3 is TGTGCCAGCAGCCAAGATCCAGGGGGCTCCTACAATGAGCAGTTCTTC.